This TCR beta chain was sequenced during a study of CD8 T cells in Susac syndrome. The RNA, roughly 0.5 to 1 ug, was put through reverse transcription using random hexamers. A single record per CDR3 protein comes from TCRdb applying MiXCR to the immunoSEQ multiplex PCR reads. The repertoire holds approximately 190,000 distinct CDR3 sequences, with almost 96% as singletons. V lost 6 bases and J lost 0; bases outside the gene matches: 8. The CDR3 extends over 15 amino acids. Germline V gives CDR1 LNHDA, CDR2 SQIVND (reference sequence). Sequenced material: CD4+ T cells from PBMCs. The chain joins TRBV19 to TRBJ2-7; 7 bases match TRBD1. This TCR was sampled from a human donor with Susac syndrome. The CDR3 loop reads CASSRATGHSYEQYF. The CDR3 DNA sequence: TGTGCCAGTAGCAGGGCGACAGGGCACTCCTACGAGCAGTACTTC.